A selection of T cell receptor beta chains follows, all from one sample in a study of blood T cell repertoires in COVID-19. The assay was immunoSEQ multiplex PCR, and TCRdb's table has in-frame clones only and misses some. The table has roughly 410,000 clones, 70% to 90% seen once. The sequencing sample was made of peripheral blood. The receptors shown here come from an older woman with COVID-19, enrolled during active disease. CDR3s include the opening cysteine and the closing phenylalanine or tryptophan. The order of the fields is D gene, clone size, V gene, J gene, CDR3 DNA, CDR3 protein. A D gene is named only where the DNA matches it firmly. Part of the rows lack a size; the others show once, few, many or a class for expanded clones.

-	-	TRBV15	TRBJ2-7	TGTGCCACCAGCAGAGATAGTACAGGCTACGAGCAGTACTTC	CATSRDSTGYEQYF
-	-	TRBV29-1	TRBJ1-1	TGCAGCGTTGACCCCGGGAACACTGAAGCTTTCTTT	CSVDPGNTEAFF
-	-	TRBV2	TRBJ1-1	TGTGCCAGCAGTGATGAGGAGGGGCCTGGGACTGAAGCTTTCTTT	CASSDEEGPGTEAFF
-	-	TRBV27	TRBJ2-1	TGTGCCAGCAGCAAACTCCTCTACAATGAGCAGTTCTTC	CASSKLLYNEQFF
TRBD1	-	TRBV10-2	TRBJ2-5	TGCGCCAGCAGTCCCTGGACAGGGGGCGAGACCCAGTACTTC	CASSPWTGGETQYF
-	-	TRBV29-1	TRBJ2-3	TGCAGCGTTGACCAGGATACGCAGTATTTT	CSVDQDTQYF
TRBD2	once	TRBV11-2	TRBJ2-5	TGTGCCAGCAGCTCCCTGACTAGCGGGGGGCCGGTCGAGACCCAGTACTTC	CASSSLTSGGPVETQYF
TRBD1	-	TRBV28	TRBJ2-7	TGTGCCAGCAGTTATACAGGGGGGTGGGAGCAGTACTTC	CASSYTGGWEQYF
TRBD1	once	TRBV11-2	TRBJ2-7	TGTGCCAGCAGCTTAGGTGGGACAGGGGACGAGCAGTACTTC	CASSLGGTGDEQYF
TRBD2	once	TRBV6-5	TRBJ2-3	TGTGCCAGCAGTTACATAACTAGCGGGGGCGCGCAGTATTTT	CASSYITSGGAQYF
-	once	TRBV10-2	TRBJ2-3	TGCGCCAGCAGTGTTAGCCGGGGCACAGATACGCAGTATTTT	CASSVSRGTDTQYF
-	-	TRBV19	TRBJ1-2	TGTGCCAGTGGCCAACAGCCCCGTGTCGATGGCTACACCTTC	CASGQQPRVDGYTF
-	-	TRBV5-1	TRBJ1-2	TGCGCCAGCAGCACCCGACAGGACAACTATGGCTACACCTTC	CASSTRQDNYGYTF
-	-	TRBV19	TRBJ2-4	TGTGCCAGTAGTATAAACAGGGCTCAAAACATTCAGTACTTC	CASSINRAQNIQYF
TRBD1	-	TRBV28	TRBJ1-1	TGTGCCAGCAGGCAACAGGGGCCGAACACTGAAGCTTTCTTT	CASRQQGPNTEAFF
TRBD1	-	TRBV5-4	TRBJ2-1	TGTGCCAGCAGCTCCCAGGGGGCCCAGTCCTACAATGAGCAGTTCTTC	CASSSQGAQSYNEQFF
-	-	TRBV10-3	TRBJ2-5	TGTGCCATCAGTGAGTCGACGACTAGATCGAAGGAGACCCAGTACTTC	CAISESTTRSKETQYF
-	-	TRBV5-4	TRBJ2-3	TGTGCCAGCAGCCTTTTTTCGGTCCATACGCAGTATTTT	CASSLFSVHTQYF
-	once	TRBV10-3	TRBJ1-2	TGTGCCATCAGGCAGTCCGGGACAAGCCAACGTGGCTACACCTTC	CAIRQSGTSQRGYTF
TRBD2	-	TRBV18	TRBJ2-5	TGTGCCAGCTCATTCCAAGACCCTGGCGGCGGGGGGACCCAGTACTTC	CASSFQDPGGGGTQYF
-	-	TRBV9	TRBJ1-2	TGTGCCAGCAGCGTAGTAGGAGACGGCTACACCTTC	CASSVVGDGYTF